This TCR beta chain was identified in a study of T cells in Graves' hyperthyroidism and ophthalmopathy. Study summary: Blood was drawn when the patient was first diagnosed and still untreated.

As concerns this clonotype: No antigen is known for it.

The CDR3 regions of TCR beta were amplified from RNA transcripts. TCR CDR3 underwent first-round RT-PCR with the HTBI primer set. TCRdb processed the multiplex PCR reads anew with MiXCR; each CDR3 protein has one entry. The sample contains around 190,000 distinct CDR3 sequences, 17% of which appear only once. CDR1 and CDR2 (germline): MGHRA, YSYEKL. Germline trimming cut 0 bases from V and 5 bases from J; bases unmatched to any gene: 7. The CDR3 contains 16 residues. Overall study findings and caveats: Ophthalmopathy and stable hyperthyroidism were told apart by a 13 V-J model. Model-based prediction identified ophthalmopathy a median 6.5 months prior to its onset.

The chain links TRBV4-1 to TRBJ2-1; 7 bases fit TRBD2. This sequence was found in a woman aged 45 to 65 with Graves' hyperthyroidism. Sequenced material: blood. CDR3 bases: TGCGCCAGCAGCCAAGAGAGGCTAGCGGTTCACAATGAGCAGTTCTTC. Its protein is CASSQERLAVHNEQFF.